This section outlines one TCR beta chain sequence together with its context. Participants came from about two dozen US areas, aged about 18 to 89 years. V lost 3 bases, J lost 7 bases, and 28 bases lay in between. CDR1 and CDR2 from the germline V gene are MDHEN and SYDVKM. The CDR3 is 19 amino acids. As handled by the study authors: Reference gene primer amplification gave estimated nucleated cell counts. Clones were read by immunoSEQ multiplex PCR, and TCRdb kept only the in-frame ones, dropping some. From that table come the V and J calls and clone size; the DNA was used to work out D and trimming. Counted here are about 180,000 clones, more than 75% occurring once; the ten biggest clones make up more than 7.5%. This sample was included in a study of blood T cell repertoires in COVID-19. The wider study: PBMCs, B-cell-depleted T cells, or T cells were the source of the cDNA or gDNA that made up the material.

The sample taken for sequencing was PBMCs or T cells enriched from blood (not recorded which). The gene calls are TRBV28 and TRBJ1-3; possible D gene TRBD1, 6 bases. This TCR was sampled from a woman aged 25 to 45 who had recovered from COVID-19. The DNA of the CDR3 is TGTGCCAGCAGTTTTTGGCCCCTTCGGACAGTGGGGTTAGTGAACACCATATATTTT. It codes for CASSFWPLRTVGLVNTIYF.